Below, 21 T cell receptor beta chains from the same sample are listed, as sequenced in a study of blood T cells in healthy people across ages (dated by TCRdb to 2013 to 2016). Receptor libraries were prepared by 5' RACE. The listed sequencing device is Illumina HiSeq 2500. A second PCR of roughly 7 to 11 cycles was performed with a sample-barcoded 5' primer and a J-beta primer mix. TCRdb reanalyzed the raw reads on its own, using fastp at Q25 for trimming and MiXCR for clone calling, and kept in-frame beta chains. Rows matching on CDR3 protein sequence are summarized as one entry with the most common DNA and genes. The sample contains 950,000 to 1,200,000 distinct CDR3 sequences, roughly two fifths of them found a single time. The top ten constitute about an eighth of the sample. The specimen was blood. All receptors come from a young man in good health.

This clonotype was found a few times. V usage is TRBV5-1 and J usage is TRBJ2-4, with 10 nucleotides matching TRBD1. With the DNA end fitting TRBJ2-7 better, the J assignment may be wrong. CDR3 length: 14 amino acids. Germline lookup yields CDR1 SGHRS and CDR2 YFSETQ. This chain's CDR3 is CASRWDRGTYEQYF. The CDR3 coding sequence is TGCGCCAGCAGATGGGACAGGGGAACCTACGAGCAGTACTTC.

This clonotype was seen repeatedly, ten times or more. This chain joins TRBV29-1 and TRBJ2-3; no reliable D call. Trimming stripped 7 bases from V and 4 bases from J, with 6 bases between. Germline assignment: CDR1 SQVTM and CDR2 ANQGSEA. The CDR3 totals 10 residues. Written as DNA, the CDR3 is TGCAGCGCCGGGCCAGATACGCAGTATTTT. Amino acids: CSAGPDTQYF.

The V call is TRBV20-1, the J call TRBJ2-3, with 9 positions matching TRBD2. Per the germline V gene, CDR1 is DFQATT and CDR2 is SNEGSKA (reference sequence). V was pared by 0 bases and J by 0 bases, with 4 bases of the junction left unmatched. CDR3 length: 16 residues. The CDR3 DNA is TGCAGTGCTAGAGATCGACTAGCGGCTAGCACAGATACGCAGTATTTT. As protein: CSARDRLAASTDTQYF.

The chain is built from TRBV2 and TRBJ2-3; no clear D gene. This CDR3 is built from 13 residues. With 3 bases removed from V and 2 bases from J, the gap between germline ends came to 6 bases. Germline V gives CDR1 SNHLY, CDR2 FYNNEI. The CDR3 nucleotides read TGTGCCAGCAGTGACGAGCTCACAGATACGCAGTATTTT. Its translation is CASSDELTDTQYF.

In the case of this clonotype: It may be a read error: a sequence one base away is much more abundant. CDR3 nucleotide sequence: TGTGCCAGCAGCTTAATGGGGGTCCACGGAGATACGCAGTATTTT. Its protein product is CASSLMGVHGDTQYF. The genes are TRBV7-2 and TRBJ2-3; D may correspond to TRBD1 or TRBD2 (5 bases each). This CDR3 has 15 residues. Germline assignment: CDR1 SGHTA and CDR2 FQGNSA. V gave up 2 bases and J gave up 5 bases, with 14 bases separating them.

This clonotype was picked up many times. The V call is TRBV9, the J call TRBJ1-5; D remains ambiguous. Germline CDR1 and CDR2: SGDLS and YYNGEE. Trimming cost V 0 bases and J 2 bases, with 9 bases left between them. CDR3 length: 15 residues. The CDR3 coding sequence is TGTGCCAGCAGCGTAGGGACCATTGGCAATCAGCCCCAGCATTTT. It encodes CASSVGTIGNQPQHF. Full variable domain (outside the CDR3, taken from reference TRBV9 and TRBJ1-5): DSGVTQTPKHLITATGQRVTLRCSPRSGDLSVYWYQQSLDQGLQFLIQYYNGEERAKGNILERFSAQQFPDLHSELNLSSLELGDSALYFCASSVGTIGNQPQHFGDGTRLSIL.

The chain combines TRBV27 with TRBJ1-2; D uncertain. Deletions cut 3 bases from V and 2 bases from J, with 10 bases between. CDR1 MNHEY and CDR2 SMNVEV come from the germline V gene (reference sequence). This CDR3 has 14 amino acids. CDR3 nucleotide sequence: TGTGCCAGCAGTTTTCTTCCAGTAAACTATGGCTACACCTTC. This encodes CASSFLPVNYGYTF.

The table lists this clonotype with a few counts. The rearrangement uses TRBV29-1 and TRBJ1-2; no clear D gene. Trimming shortened V by 3 bases and J by 3 bases, and 11 bases separated the two germline ends. The germline gives CDR1 SQVTM, CDR2 ANQGSEA. This CDR3 contains 13 residues. CDR3 in amino acids: CSVDEESHYGYTF. The CDR3 DNA is TGCAGCGTTGATGAGGAGTCCCACTATGGCTACACCTTC. The variable domain in full, completed from reference TRBV29-1 and TRBJ1-2, reads SAVISQKPSRDICQRGTSLTIQCQVDSQVTMMFWYRQQPGQSLTLIATANQGSEATYESGFVIDKFPISRPNLTFSTLTVSNMSPEDSSIYLCSVDEESHYGYTFGSGTRLTVV.

This chain links TRBV5-6 with TRBJ1-2, with 7 bases matching TRBD1. The CDR3 consists of 14 residues. Germline V CDR1 and CDR2: SGHDT, YYEEEE. V shed 2 bases and J 5 bases; nucleotides not matched to a gene: 6. The CDR3 region is CASSFRGGYYGYTF. For the CDR3, the DNA is TGTGCCAGCAGCTTCAGGGGGGGCTATTATGGCTACACCTTC.

Turning to this clonotype: The junction does not match germline at one end; this may be a read error. The V gene is TRBV5-1, the J gene TRBJ1-2; D might be TRBD1 (6 bases). CDR1 and CDR2 (germline): SGHRS, YFSETQ. CDR3 length equals 14 residues. CDR3 coding DNA: TGCGCCAGCATCTTGACAGGTTCGGGACCTGGCTACACCTTC. The encoded protein is CASILTGSGPGYTF. Using reference TRBV5-1 and TRBJ1-2 for the parts outside the CDR3, the full variable domain is KAGVTQTPRYLIKTRGQQVTLSCSPISGHRSVSWYQQTPGQGLQFLFEYFSETQRNKGNFPGRFSGRQFSNSRSEMNVSTLELGDSALYLCASILTGSGPGYTFGSGTRLTVV.

The V call is TRBV15, the J call TRBJ2-5, with no clear D. CDR1 and CDR2 (germline): LNHNV, YYDKDF (reference sequence). With 10 bases removed from V and 12 bases from J, the gap between germline ends came to 21 bases. This CDR3 comprises 12 residues. The CDR3 is CARRHVPLREYF. DNA for the CDR3: TGTGCCAGGAGACACGTACCCCTACGGGAGTACTTC. Filled out from reference TRBV15 and TRBJ2-5, the complete variable domain reads DAMVIQNPRYQVTQFGKPVTLSCSQTLNHNVMYWYQQKSSQAPKLLFHYYDKDFNNEADTPDNFQSRRPNTSFCFLDIRSPGLGDTAMYLCARRHVPLREYFGPGTRLLVL.

The rearrangement uses TRBV20-1 and TRBJ2-5, with TRBD1 as a possible D gene (6 bases). The J call may be mistaken, given a closer DNA end match to TRBJ2-7. Germline CDR1 and CDR2: DFQATT and SNEGSKA (reference sequence). CDR3 length equals 15 residues. In DNA form, the CDR3 reads TGCAGTGCTAGACCATTCAGGGGATCGGTGTCCGAGCAGTACTTC. Encoded protein: CSARPFRGSVSEQYF.

The chain couples TRBV29-1 to TRBJ2-3; 9 bases align to TRBD2. The germline gives CDR1 SQVTM, CDR2 ANQGSEA. After removal of 5 bases from V and 3 bases from J, the junction contained 3 bases not matched to a gene. The CDR3 totals 13 residues. CDR3 sequence: CSVRSGGTDTQYF. As DNA, the CDR3 is TGCAGCGTTCGTAGCGGGGGAACAGATACGCAGTATTTT.

The V and J genes are TRBV27 and TRBJ2-5, with D perhaps matching TRBD1 (5 bases). The CDR3 loop spans 12 amino acids. In germline, CDR1 is MNHEY, CDR2 SMNVEV (reference sequence). Deletions cut 2 bases from V and 11 bases from J, with 12 bases between. The CDR3 sequence: CASSLRGPEQYF. CDR3 nucleotides: TGTGCCAGCAGTTTAAGGGGCCCTGAGCAGTACTTC.

Many counts were recorded for this clonotype. This chain links TRBV7-2 with TRBJ1-2; D is ambiguous. Germline V CDR1 and CDR2: SGHTA, FQGNSA. With 5 bases removed from V and 5 bases from J, the gap between germline ends came to 12 bases. There are 13 residues in the CDR3. Written as DNA, the CDR3 is TGTGCCAGCAGCCGTTCGGGTGCTTATGGCTACACCTTC. Amino acids: CASSRSGAYGYTF. The full variable domain, rest sourced from reference TRBV7-2 and TRBJ1-2, is GAGVSQSPSNKVTEKGKDVELRCDPISGHTALYWYRQSLGQGLEFLIYFQGNSAPDKSGLPSDRFSAERTGGSVSTLTIQRTQQEDSAVYLCASSRSGAYGYTFGSGTRLTVV.

This clonotype was picked up a small number of times. The gene calls are TRBV28 and TRBJ1-6; D uncertain. There are 18 residues in the CDR3. The V end lost 4 bases, the J end lost 0 bases, and 16 bases lay between the germline ends. The germline V gene has CDR1 MDHEN and CDR2 SYDVKM. CDR3 sequence reads: CASSSFKALSSYNSPLHF. The DNA for the CDR3 is TGTGCCAGCAGTTCCTTTAAGGCGTTGAGCTCCTATAATTCACCCCTCCACTTT.

This clonotype was observed a handful of times. V gene TRBV4-2 combines with J gene TRBJ1-2, with D hard to call. In germline, CDR1 is LGHNA, CDR2 YNFKEQ. This CDR3 region has 15 residues. V was trimmed by 1 base and J by 6 bases, leaving 15 bases between them. Here the CDR3 DNA reads TGTGCCAGCAGCCAAGGTGACCTCTTGACCCATGGCTACACCTTC. Its translation: CASSQGDLLTHGYTF.

The chain combines TRBV6-1 with TRBJ1-5, with 7 bases aligning to TRBD1. V was clipped by 8 bases and J by 0 bases; unmatched bases: 16. The CDR3 runs 18 residues. CDR1 and CDR2 (germline): MNHNS, SASEGT. The CDR3 DNA sequence: TGTGCCAGCCCTCAAAGGGGGCGAGGAAACTATAGCAATCAGCCCCAGCATTTT. Translated: CASPQRGRGNYSNQPQHF.

There are many counts of this clonotype. J is TRBJ2-5 and V is TRBV12-3 or TRBV12-4; D gene unclear. V was shortened by 5 bases and J by 4 bases, with 8 bases between the two germline ends. The CDR3 consists of 12 residues. The CDR3 is CASSVTGETQYF. The CDR3, as DNA: TGTGCCAGCAGTGTCACTGGAGAGACCCAGTACTTC.

The chain couples TRBV6-2 or TRBV6-3 to TRBJ2-1; no reliable D call. The last part of the DNA fits TRBJ2-7 better; the J call may be wrong. CDR3 size: 11 residues. CDR1 is MNHEY, CDR2 SVGEGT, per germline. CDR3 coding DNA: TGTGCCGTCCACTCCTACAATGAGCAGTACTTC. This translates into CAVHSYNEQYF.

This rearrangement joins TRBV12-5 to TRBJ2-5, with 8 bases fitting TRBD1. The tail of the sequence fits TRBJ2-7 better, so the J call may be wrong. The CDR3 contains 16 residues. Germline CDR1 is LGHNT and CDR2 is FRNRAP. CDR3 bases: TGTGCTAGTGGCCTTAACACAGGGGGACTCCCCCACGAGCAGTACTTC. This codes for CASGLNTGGLPHEQYF.